This entry describes one T cell receptor (beta chain). Its recognized antigen is unknown. No base qualities exist here, and no much larger clone lies one base off it. The library was prepared using the immunoSEQ multiplex PCR assay. The multiplex PCR relied on a mix of 60 forward primers for TCR Vbeta segments and 13 reverse primers for TCR Jbeta segments. The CDR3 region of rearranged TCR beta genes was amplified from genomic DNA by a multiplex PCR assay. The amplified TCR beta libraries were sequenced on the Illumina HiSeq System as 87-base-pair reads. The authors processed their data as follows. A later analysis tallied roughly 80 million unique TCR beta chains across the 666 repertoires, and some 10 million of those chains were shared by two or more donors. To remove PCR and sequencing errors, raw reads were error-corrected and collapsed into unique sequences using a nearest-neighbor algorithm that merged closely related sequences. Alignment of CDR3 sequences to IMGT reference sequences was used to assign V, D and J gene segments. For a sequence to be retained, a match of at least six nucleotides was required to both a V gene segment and a J gene segment. Rearrangements were classified as productive when the CDR3 lacked stop codons and remained in frame with V and J, and all other rearrangements were classified as non-productive. Following IMGT convention, CDR3 was defined as the stretch from the second conserved V-encoded cysteine to the conserved J-encoded phenylalanine. The earlier analysis of 450 to 750 of the donors excluded any sequence lacking an unambiguous match to a single V gene segment. In an earlier analysis of approximately 500 of the donors, a V segment was called functional when productive rearrangements were above 56.7%, and segregating when the standard deviation between donors exceeded 5%. A statistical classification framework was developed to diagnose cytomegalovirus status using the catalog of TCR beta chain sequences. V and J gene assignment, in a later analysis, came from comparing TCR nucleotide sequences with IMGT/GENE-DB human TR gene sequences. In a later analysis, CDR3 sequences and most-parsimonious VDJ recombination scenarios were assigned using the TCRdist pipeline. In a later analysis, every TCR beta chain was defined by the combination of its CDR3 amino acid sequence and its V-gene family, and reads without a unique V-gene family were dropped. A later analysis removed several hundred highly shared, low-generation-probability nucleotide sequences to deal with suspected cross-contamination and a sequencing artifact. In a later analysis, a clonal expansion index was calculated for each public chain from normalized within-repertoire ranks of inferred template counts. In a later analysis, generation probabilities were computed using a VDJ recombination model fitted to out-of-frame rearrangements, and the results were checked against IGoR. In a later analysis, TCR-TCR, TCR-HLA and TCR-CMV co-occurrence was scored with hypergeometric tests, and a repertoire-size bias correction was applied to TCR pairs. A later analysis estimated false discovery rates by permuting HLA or CMV assignments 20 times. In a later analysis, co-occurring TCRs were grouped using DBSCAN, with TCRdist sequence similarity added in when clustering inside HLA-allele-positive subsets. Repertoires with fewer than 30,000 or more than 120,000 public chains were left out of co-occurrence clustering, as were about five repertoires with anomalous nucleotide sharing. TCRdb provides this immuneACCESS table in a form limited to in-frame rearrangements. Some clones are lacking; in checked studies, under half of them reflect an unresolved V gene, and why the rest are absent is not known. V, J and clone size were drawn from that table, and D and trimming were deduced from the DNA. The sample table records about 140,000 clones; 60% to 80% of these occur just once. About 3.1% of the sample rests with the top ten.

This entry belongs to a study of cytomegalovirus exposure and HLA in healthy donors (dated by TCRdb to about 2017). For context, the study as a whole: An earlier analysis of 550 to 700 of the donors reported 250 to 350 Gb of sequence data and 117 million unique TCR beta sequences from some 180 million T cells. An early release that covered some 630 HLA-typed donors contained around 300 gigabases of sequencing data and approximately 85 million unique TCR sequences. The genetic ancestry cluster associated with self-reported Caucasian donors included about four fifths of the 398 genotyped donors. The study was designed to test whether signatures of past pathogen exposure could be identified by cataloging public T cell receptors. The study profiled the T cell repertoires of hundreds of subjects by immunosequencing and related them to cytomegalovirus serostatus. In addition to the first cohort of around 670 subjects, a separate validation cohort of 120 different subjects was used. To predict cytomegalovirus infection status, the study combined high-throughput TCR immunosequencing, statistical association of individual TCRs with disease status, and machine learning. To study patterns of TCR occurrence, a later analysis re-analyzed previously published TCR beta repertoires from several hundred donors and added high-resolution HLA genotyping. Rather than using new phenotypic data, the later analysis identified candidate immune exposures from TCR beta sequences and from how often those sequences occurred across donors. To decide whether each TCR beta V gene segment behaved as functional or pseudogenic, an earlier analysis of some 600 of the donors relied on high-throughput TCR beta sequencing. Donor age, sex, ethnicity and CMV serostatus were collected together with the repertoire data. In a later genetic analysis, genome-wide SNP genotypes for about 60% of the 666 donors were used, and that subset was treated as a discovery cohort. All discovery cohort repertoires had been generated on a single sequencing platform. HLA typing included class I and class II loci at four-digit resolution. The number of typed donors differed by locus: roughly 629-640 for A, B, C, DRB1 and DQB1; about 520 for DQA1; 606 for DPA1; and some 470 for DPB1. Roughly five DR-DQ haplotypes were handled as single units for association and clustering because linkage in the cohort was strong. Among some 400 genotyped donors of the cohort, an average of roughly 240,000 unique TCR beta nucleotide sequences were sequenced per donor, about a sixth of them non-productive. The paper's findings and limits, for the study overall: A later analysis associated approximately 17,000 TCR beta sequences with specific HLA alleles at a false discovery rate of 0.05. The presence/absence analyses assumed that sequencing depth was roughly uniform across donors, and that assumption may not be true. While some public TCRs were present in many individuals, most TCR sequences turned up only very rarely across donors. In a later analysis, several top co-occurrence clusters were reported to appear linked to parvovirus B19, influenza, CMV and Epstein-Barr virus. Only TCR beta chains were sequenced in this cohort, and the absence of alpha or paired-chain data limited detectable features. Because some donors lacked HLA typing at each locus, the association tests relied only on the typed subset. According to a later analysis, most CMV-associated TCR beta chains appeared to be HLA-restricted, and the HLA associations seemed to be driven largely by CMV exposure. Some IMGT-functional V segments, including TRBV6-2 and TRBV6-3, could not be told apart with the 87-base-pair reads, so those segments were excluded. A further reported finding was that TCR beta sequences accurately predicted the HLA-A and HLA-B alleles for most subjects in the first cohort. It was suggested by the authors that the approach could potentially be generalized to other disease states and immunological phenotypes. Immune exposure information for the cohort was limited to CMV serostatus. A later genetic analysis associated a missense DCLRE1C variant with V-gene and J-gene trimming of TCR beta chains, and an independent cohort replicated the association. A later analysis found that TCR association rates varied across HLA loci, with DRB1 alleles showing the most associated TCRs and HLA-C alleles the fewest. Assigning TCR associations to individual alleles was difficult when HLA alleles, especially DR and DQ, strongly co-occurred. An earlier analysis of around 600 of the donors showed that most TCR beta V segments appeared in productive rearrangements either about 90% or about 30% of the time, which broadly matched IMGT annotations. The earlier analysis of almost 600 of the donors excluded fewer than 20 rarely observed V segments, including chromosome 9 orphons, because counts were too low. A later genetic analysis reported fewer N-insertions in productive TCRs among donors in an Asian-associated ancestry cluster than the roughly 700-donor mean. A cluster of highly shared sequence variants was judged likely to be a technical artifact of the sequencing pipeline. Linkage disequilibrium might explain the correlated functional status among segregating V segments, but an unknown experimental factor could not be ruled out. A total of roughly 160 TCR beta chains were listed by the study as associated with cytomegalovirus. Three of the identified cytomegalovirus-associated TCR beta chains were confirmed in vitro to be specific for cytomegalovirus antigens. Compared with equally common non-associated chains, HLA-associated TCR beta chains in a later analysis were more clonally expanded and had lower generation probabilities. Cytomegalovirus status was reported to be diagnosed by the classifier with high specificity and sensitivity in both the original and validation cohorts.

The CDR3 numbers 17 residues from cysteine through phenylalanine. CDR3 DNA only is kept here, 51 bases in frame from base 1. CDR1 and CDR2, per the germline V gene, are MDHEN and SYDVKM. V is cut back by 4 bases and J by 5 bases, with 14 bases in the junction unmatched. The cohort comprised fewer than 750 healthy bone marrow donors. At the time of sampling, every cohort member was nominally healthy, though immune exposures that went unrecorded were likely present. The donor tested CMV seronegative, placing the donor among the 350 or so seronegative members of the cohort. A peripheral blood sample was collected from each donor, and TCR beta sequencing was performed on peripheral blood mononuclear cells. The Qiagen DNeasy Blood Extraction Kit was used to extract genomic DNA from the blood cell samples.

The sequence came from a man aged 40-50 years in good health and CMV-seronegative. Sequenced input: PBMCs. The chain is made from TRBV28 and TRBJ2-1; 7 junctional bases match TRBD1. The DNA sequence is as follows: TGTGCCAGCAGTTCACCTAGAACAGGGGTCGGGCACAATGAGCAGTTCTTC. This translates into CASSSPRTGVGHNEQFF. When the CDR3 is completed using the reference TRBV28 and TRBJ2-1 genes on either side, the full variable domain is DVKVTQSSRYLVKRTGEKVFLECVQDMDHENMFWYRQDPGLGLRLIYFSYDVKMKEKGDIPEGYSVSREKKERFSLILESASTNQTSMYLCASSSPRTGVGHNEQFFGPGTRLTVL.